These 27 T cell receptor beta chains were all obtained from the same sample, sequenced in a study of blood T cell repertoires in COVID-19. Using immunoSEQ multiplex PCR, the repertoire was profiled, and TCRdb retains in-frame clones only, with some absent. The sample includes approximately 240,000 clones, approximately 80% of them seen just once. Sample: peripheral blood. The receptors here all came from a woman between 55 and 75 years old who had recovered from COVID-19.

CDR3 sequence reads: CASRETTYNEQFF. CDR3 in DNA: TGTGCCAGCCGGGAGACTACCTACAATGAGCAGTTCTTC. The chain is built from TRBV25-1 and TRBJ2-1, with D possibly being TRBD2 (6 bases). Trimming shortened V by 8 bases and J by 2 bases, and 10 bases separated the two germline ends. The CDR3 has 13 amino acids. Germline V gives CDR1 MGHDK, CDR2 SYGVNS.

Only one count was recorded for this clone. This sequence joins TRBV19 and TRBJ1-1, with D uncertain. Trimming cost V 4 bases and J 6 bases, with 15 bases left between them. The CDR3 spans 14 residues. Per the germline V gene, CDR1 is LNHDA and CDR2 is SQIVND (reference sequence). The CDR3 loop is CASSTDRVSSEAFF. As DNA, the CDR3 is TGTGCCAGTAGTACAGACCGAGTGAGTTCTGAAGCTTTCTTT.

The chain couples TRBV7-6 to TRBJ2-2; the match to TRBD2 covers 8 bases. Germline V gene lookup returns CDR1 SGHVS and CDR2 FNYEAQ. This CDR3 region has 16 residues. J lost 0 bases, V lost 3 bases, and 3 bases had no gene match. CDR3 in amino acids: CASSLLSGTNTGELFF. The CDR3, as DNA: TGTGCCAGCAGCTTGCTTAGCGGGACGAACACCGGGGAGCTGTTTTTT.

The chain carries TRBV10-3 and TRBJ1-1, with D possibly being TRBD1 (5 bases). Germline V gives CDR1 ENHRY, CDR2 SYGVKD. V was cut by 11 bases and J by 6 bases, with 13 bases left in between. The CDR3 covers 11 residues. The CDR3, as DNA: TGTGCCGTCGGGGGGGTGGCTGAAGCTTTCTTT. Translated, it gives CAVGGVAEAFF.

The chain has TRBV9 and TRBJ1-3, with 9 bases aligning to TRBD1. The CDR3 spans 17 residues. Germline V gene sequence: CDR1 SGDLS, CDR2 YYNGEE. Trimming removed 3 bases from V and 2 bases from J; junction bases left unmatched: 9. CDR3 amino acids: CASSGRDRVSAGNTIYF. For the CDR3, the DNA is TGTGCCAGCAGCGGCCGGGACAGGGTTAGTGCTGGAAACACCATATATTTT. Combining the CDR3 with reference TRBV9 and TRBJ1-3 gives the whole variable domain DSGVTQTPKHLITATGQRVTLRCSPRSGDLSVYWYQQSLDQGLQFLIQYYNGEERAKGNILERFSAQQFPDLHSELNLSSLELGDSALYFCASSGRDRVSAGNTIYFGEGSWLTVV.

The CDR3 DNA reads TGCAGCGTTGAGTGGGGGGGGCGAGTAGGAGAGACCCAGTACTTC. It encodes CSVEWGGRVGETQYF. This sequence joins TRBV29-1 and TRBJ2-5; possible D gene TRBD2, 7 bases. Trimming cost V 3 bases and J 4 bases, with 18 bases left between them. This CDR3 has 15 amino acids. CDR1 and CDR2 from the germline V gene are SQVTM and ANQGSEA. The complete variable domain, with remaining parts taken from reference TRBV29-1 and TRBJ2-5, reads SAVISQKPSRDICQRGTSLTIQCQVDSQVTMMFWYRQQPGQSLTLIATANQGSEATYESGFVIDKFPISRPNLTFSTLTVSNMSPEDSSIYLCSVEWGGRVGETQYFGPGTRLLVL.

This clone was found a few times. Here the CDR3 DNA reads TGTGCCAGCAGCTTAGGGGGACAGTCTTTTGGCTCCTACGAGCAGTACTTC. It yields the protein CASSLGGQSFGSYEQYF. The chain employs TRBV7-6 and TRBJ2-7; 7 bases are a match to TRBD1. The junction had 9 bases not matched to a gene; V was cut back by 1 base and J by 0 bases. This CDR3 comprises 17 residues. CDR1 and CDR2 (germline): SGHVS, FNYEAQ.

The CDR3, as DNA: TGTGCCAGCAGTTTACCGGTCGCATCGTCCGAGCAGTACTTC. It translates to CASSLPVASSEQYF. The genes are TRBV6-2 or TRBV6-3 and TRBJ2-7; D gene unclear. The V gene lost 4 bases and the J gene lost 6 bases, with 16 bases spanning the gap. The V gene's germline CDR1 is MNHEY and CDR2 SVGEGT. There are 14 residues in the CDR3.

The gene calls are TRBV29-1 and TRBJ1-1; 8 positions agree with TRBD1. The CDR3 is made up of 13 amino acids. Germline CDR1 reads SQVTM; CDR2 reads ANQGSEA. The V and J ends lost 7 bases and 5 bases, in that order; junction bases with no gene match: 9. The CDR3 region has the DNA TGCAGCGCTAGAGGACAGGGAGATACTGAAGCTTTCTTT. Its protein product is CSARGQGDTEAFF. Using reference TRBV29-1 and TRBJ1-1 for the parts outside the CDR3, the full variable domain is SAVISQKPSRDICQRGTSLTIQCQVDSQVTMMFWYRQQPGQSLTLIATANQGSEATYESGFVIDKFPISRPNLTFSTLTVSNMSPEDSSIYLCSARGQGDTEAFFGQGTRLTVV.

The chain combines TRBV7-9 with TRBJ2-3, with TRBD2 matching 10 bases. V lost 6 bases to trimming and J lost 6 bases; unmatched junction nucleotides: 9. The CDR3 length is 15 residues. Germline-derived CDR1 and CDR2 are SEHNR and FQNEAQ (reference sequence). The CDR3 DNA reads as TGTGCCAGCAGTTCCTCTAGCGGGGGTTCGGATACGCAGTATTTT. Its translation: CASSSSSGGSDTQYF.

The V gene is TRBV27, the J gene TRBJ1-2; 7 bases are a match to TRBD1. Unmatched junction bases numbered 8, after V lost 4 bases and J lost 3 bases. This CDR3 is 15 amino acids long. Germline CDR1 is MNHEY and CDR2 is SMNVEV (reference sequence). This CDR3 is CASSYRRGFDYGYTF. The CDR3 bases are TGTGCCAGCAGTTATCGCAGGGGGTTTGACTATGGCTACACCTTC.

In this sample, this clone is medium-sized. The J gene is TRBJ2-5, the V gene TRBV12-5; TRBD1 agrees at 7 bases. With 6 bases clipped from V and 1 base from J, the junction kept 5 bases outside the gene matches. This CDR3 has 14 residues. Looked up from germline, CDR1 is LGHNT and CDR2 is FRNRAP. The CDR3 protein is CASGNGQAQETQYF. In nucleotides, the CDR3 is TGTGCTAGTGGCAATGGACAGGCCCAAGAGACCCAGTACTTC.

The rearrangement uses TRBV2 and TRBJ1-1; 8 bases match TRBD1. This CDR3 has 14 amino acids. J was trimmed by 1 base and V by 3 bases; bases with no gene match: 1. Germline assignment: CDR1 SNHLY and CDR2 FYNNEI. The DNA for the CDR3 is TGTGCCAGCAGTGAGACAGGGGAGAACACTGAAGCTTTCTTT. It codes for CASSETGENTEAFF.

V and J are TRBV11-2 and TRBJ1-4; D uncertain. The CDR3 has 14 residues. Trimming cost V 1 base and J 5 bases, with 8 bases left between them. Germline V lookup: CDR1 SGHAT, CDR2 FQNNGV. DNA of the CDR3: TGTGCCAGCAGCTTAGGGCGGGCGAATGAAAAACTGTTTTTT. Translation gives CASSLGRANEKLFF.

This clone has a count of ten or more. The V call is TRBV6-6, the J call TRBJ1-3; TRBD1 is a possible D gene (5 bases). Trimming cost V 7 bases and J 5 bases, with 21 bases left between them. The CDR3 covers 16 residues. Germline V gives CDR1 MNHNY, CDR2 SVGAGI (reference sequence). The CDR3 DNA sequence: TGTGCCAGCACAGGCCCGGGGGTAGATCGAAGAAACACCATATATTTT. This codes for CASTGPGVDRRNTIYF.

This chain links TRBV2 with TRBJ1-2; 9 bases are a match to TRBD1. The V gene's germline CDR1 is SNHLY and CDR2 FYNNEI. The CDR3 covers 16 residues. V shed 5 bases and J 4 bases; nucleotides not matched to a gene: 11. The CDR3 is CASSPTRTGVVYGYTF. The CDR3, as DNA: TGTGCCAGCAGTCCAACGCGGACAGGGGTTGTCTATGGCTACACCTTC. Full variable domain (outside the CDR3, taken from reference TRBV2 and TRBJ1-2): EPEVTQTPSHQVTQMGQEVILRCVPISNHLYFYWYRQILGQKVEFLVSFYNNEISEKSEIFDDQFSVERPDGSNFTLKIRSTKLEDSAMYFCASSPTRTGVVYGYTFGSGTRLTVV.

The chain's CDR3 is CASSTTGRGPAGELFF. CDR3 nucleotide sequence: TGTGCCAGCAGCACGACAGGAAGGGGCCCCGCCGGGGAGCTGTTTTTT. The chain carries TRBV9 and TRBJ2-2, with D possibly being TRBD1 (6 bases). With 4 bases removed from V and 6 bases from J, the gap between germline ends came to 19 bases. The CDR3 is made up of 16 amino acids. Germline V gene lookup returns CDR1 SGDLS and CDR2 YYNGEE. Variable domain in full (rest from reference TRBV9 and TRBJ2-2): DSGVTQTPKHLITATGQRVTLRCSPRSGDLSVYWYQQSLDQGLQFLIQYYNGEERAKGNILERFSAQQFPDLHSELNLSSLELGDSALYFCASSTTGRGPAGELFFGEGSRLTVL.

The chain has TRBV24-1 and TRBJ2-3; D perhaps matches TRBD2 (5 bases). Germline CDR1 reads KGHDR; CDR2 reads SFDVKD. The length of the CDR3 is 13 residues. V dropped 5 bases and J dropped 3 bases, with 8 bases sitting between them. CDR3 DNA sequence: TGTGCCACCAGTGCCGGGGTGACAGATACGCAGTATTTT. Its translation is CATSAGVTDTQYF.

This clone was found once. CDR3 protein: CASSFGEGNEKLFF. In nucleotides, the CDR3 is TGTGCCAGCAGCTTCGGTGAGGGAAATGAAAAACTGTTTTTT. The chain employs TRBV11-2 and TRBJ1-4, with no clear D. Germline assignment: CDR1 SGHAT and CDR2 FQNNGV. This CDR3 is built from 14 residues. Trimming pared 3 bases from V and 5 bases from J, leaving 10 bases between.

The chain combines TRBV15 with TRBJ2-4; D is unresolved. The germline V and J ends were trimmed by 0 bases and 7 bases, with 4 bases remaining between them. Germline V gene data show CDR1 as LNHNV and CDR2 as YYDKDF (reference sequence). The CDR3 runs to 12 residues. The CDR3 bases are TGTGCCACCAGCAGAGATCGGAACATTCAGTACTTC. Encoded protein: CATSRDRNIQYF. The full variable domain, in which reference TRBV15 and TRBJ2-4 provide the parts outside the CDR3, is DAMVIQNPRYQVTQFGKPVTLSCSQTLNHNVMYWYQQKSSQAPKLLFHYYDKDFNNEADTPDNFQSRRPNTSFCFLDIRSPGLGDTAMYLCATSRDRNIQYFGAGTRLSVL.

J is TRBJ1-3 and V is TRBV6-5; TRBD1 is a possible D gene (5 bases). Trimming shortened V by 0 bases and J by 4 bases, and 10 bases separated the two germline ends. CDR3 length equals 15 residues. CDR1 and CDR2 from the germline V gene are MNHEY and SVGAGI. In DNA form, the CDR3 reads TGTGCCAGCAGTTACTCGGGCAGGGTCGGAAACACCATATATTTT. Translated, it gives CASSYSGRVGNTIYF.

The rearrangement links TRBV12-5 to TRBJ2-1, with no clear D. Looked up from germline, CDR1 is LGHNT and CDR2 is FRNRAP. V was shortened by 1 base and J by 0 bases, with 13 bases between the two germline ends. The CDR3 sequence is 17 residues long. This CDR3 reads CASGLAEKISSYNEQFF. DNA for the CDR3: TGTGCTAGTGGTTTGGCGGAGAAGATCAGCTCCTACAATGAGCAGTTCTTC.

This clone was detected only once. The chain combines TRBV10-3 with TRBJ1-1, with D unresolved. The germline CDR1 and CDR2 sequences are ENHRY and SYGVKD. The CDR3 extends over 12 amino acids. V shed 6 bases and J shed 3 bases, with 8 bases lying between them. The CDR3 sequence is CAIRGVYTEAFF. CDR3 sequence (DNA): TGTGCCATCAGGGGAGTTTACACTGAAGCTTTCTTT.

For the CDR3, the DNA is TGTGCCAGCAGTTTACTCCGGGACAGGCCCTATGGCTACACCTTC. Protein sequence: CASSLLRDRPYGYTF. V is TRBV27 and J is TRBJ1-2; 8 bases are a match to TRBD1. The CDR3 has 15 residues. Germline CDR1 and CDR2: MNHEY and SMNVEV (reference sequence). J was trimmed by 4 bases and V by 2 bases; bases with no gene match: 6.

This rearrangement joins TRBV7-8 to TRBJ2-3, with 8 bases fitting TRBD2. The CDR3 is 17 amino acids. With 5 bases clipped from V and 4 bases from J, the junction kept 14 bases outside the gene matches. The germline gives CDR1 SGHVS, CDR2 FQNEAQ. As DNA, the CDR3 is TGTGCCAGCAGCCCTCCCCGGGGGGGGAATTCCGCAGATACGCAGTATTTT. Its translation: CASSPPRGGNSADTQYF.

This rearrangement joins TRBV5-1 to TRBJ2-5; D is undetermined. CDR3 length: 13 residues. V dropped 4 bases and J dropped 5 bases, with 12 bases sitting between them. From germline, CDR1 is SGHRS and CDR2 YFSETQ. CDR3 bases: TGCGCCAGCAGCGTCCCGGTCGGGGAGACCCAGTACTTC. This gives the protein CASSVPVGETQYF. Combining the CDR3 with reference TRBV5-1 and TRBJ2-5 gives the whole variable domain KAGVTQTPRYLIKTRGQQVTLSCSPISGHRSVSWYQQTPGQGLQFLFEYFSETQRNKGNFPGRFSGRQFSNSRSEMNVSTLELGDSALYLCASSVPVGETQYFGPGTRLLVL.

The J gene is TRBJ2-5, the V gene TRBV7-9, with 9 bases identical to TRBD2. The CDR3 has 15 amino acids. The trim removed 5 bases at V and 3 bases at J, leaving 7 bases unmatched. Per germline, CDR1 SEHNR and CDR2 FQNEAQ (reference sequence). The CDR3 sequence: CASSRAPSGEETQYF. The CDR3 DNA sequence: TGTGCCAGCAGCCGGGCGCCTAGCGGGGAAGAGACCCAGTACTTC. The variable domain in full, with the rest retrieved from reference TRBV7-9 and TRBJ2-5, is DTGVSQNPRHKITKRGQNVTFRCDPISEHNRLYWYRQTLGQGPEFLTYFQNEAQLEKSRLLSDRFSAERPKGSFSTLEIQRTEQGDSAMYLCASSRAPSGEETQYFGPGTRLLVL.